The 2 T cell receptor beta chains below were found in one sample sequenced in a study of OX40 agonist ivuxolimab in advanced cancers. Repertoires were generated with immunoSEQ multiplex PCR, while TCRdb's copy carries only in-frame clones and drops some. The data contain fewer than 60,000 clones, roughly nine tenths of them singletons. This specimen was CD4+ or CD8+ T cells sorted from blood, taken in a trial of the OX40 agonist ivuxolimab. The receptors stem from an adult with an advanced solid tumor such as melanoma, head and neck, liver or kidney cancer.

The chain carries TRBV7-9 and TRBJ2-7; 8 nucleotides align to TRBD2. The CDR3 is made up of 12 amino acids. Germline loops: CDR1 SEHNR, CDR2 FQNEAQ (reference sequence). J lost 6 bases, V lost 3 bases, and 1 base had no gene match. CDR3 DNA sequence: TGTGCCAGCAGCTTTAGCGGGGTCGAGCAGTACTTC. Amino acid sequence: CASSFSGVEQYF.

The chain employs TRBV2 and TRBJ2-7; the D gene is possibly TRBD2 (6 bases). V lost 4 bases and J lost 2, with 15 bases in between. The CDR3 is 15 residues long. Germline V gives CDR1 SNHLY, CDR2 FYNNEI. The CDR3 reads CASSARRDPAYEQYF. CDR3 nucleotide sequence: TGTGCCAGCAGTGCGCGGAGGGACCCGGCCTACGAGCAGTACTTC.